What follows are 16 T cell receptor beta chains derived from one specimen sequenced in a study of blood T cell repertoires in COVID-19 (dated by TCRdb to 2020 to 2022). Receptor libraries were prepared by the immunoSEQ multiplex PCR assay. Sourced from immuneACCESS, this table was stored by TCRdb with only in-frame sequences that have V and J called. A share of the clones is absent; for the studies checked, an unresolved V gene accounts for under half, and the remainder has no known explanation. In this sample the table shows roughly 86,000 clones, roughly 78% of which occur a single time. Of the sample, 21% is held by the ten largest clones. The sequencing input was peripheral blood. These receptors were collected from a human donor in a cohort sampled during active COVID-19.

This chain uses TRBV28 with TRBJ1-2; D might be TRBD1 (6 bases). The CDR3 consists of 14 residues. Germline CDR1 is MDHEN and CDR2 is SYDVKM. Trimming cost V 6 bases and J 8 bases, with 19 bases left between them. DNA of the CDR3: TGTGCCAGCAGACTGCTCTTCCCCAGGGGCGGCTACACCTTC. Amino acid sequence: CASRLLFPRGGYTF.

The CDR3 nucleotides read TGTGCCAGCTCACTGCGACAGGGGTTAGCGAACACCGGGGAGCTGTTTTTT. Its translation is CASSLRQGLANTGELFF. The V and J genes are TRBV18 and TRBJ2-2; the match to TRBD1 covers 8 bases. J was trimmed by 0 bases and V by 4 bases; bases with no gene match: 7. The CDR3 contains 17 residues. Per the germline V gene, CDR1 is KGHSH and CDR2 is LQKENI.

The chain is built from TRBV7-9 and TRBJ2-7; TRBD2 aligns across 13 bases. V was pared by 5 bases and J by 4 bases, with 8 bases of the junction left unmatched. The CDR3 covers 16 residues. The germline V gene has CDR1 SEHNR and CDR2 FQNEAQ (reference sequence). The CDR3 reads CASSPKGLAGRYEQYF. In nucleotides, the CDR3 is TGTGCCAGCAGCCCAAAGGGACTAGCGGGAAGGTACGAGCAGTACTTC.

The CDR3 bases are TGTGCCAGCAGTTTTCCCCCAGGGAATACCTACGAGCAGTACTTC. Translated: CASSFPPGNTYEQYF. The V and J genes are TRBV28 and TRBJ2-7; the D gene is possibly TRBD1 (5 bases). CDR1 and CDR2 from the germline V gene are MDHEN and SYDVKM. The CDR3 consists of 15 residues. V shed 3 bases and J shed 2 bases, with 14 bases lying between them.

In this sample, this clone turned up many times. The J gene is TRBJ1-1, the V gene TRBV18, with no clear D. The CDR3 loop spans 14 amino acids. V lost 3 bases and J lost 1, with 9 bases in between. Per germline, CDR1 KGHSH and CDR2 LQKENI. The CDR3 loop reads CASSPSSRNTEAFF. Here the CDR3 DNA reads TGTGCCAGCTCACCGAGTTCACGGAACACTGAAGCTTTCTTT.

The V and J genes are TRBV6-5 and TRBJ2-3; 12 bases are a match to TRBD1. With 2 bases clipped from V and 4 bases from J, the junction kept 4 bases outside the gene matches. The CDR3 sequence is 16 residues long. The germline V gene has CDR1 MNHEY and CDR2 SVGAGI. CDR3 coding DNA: TGTGCCAGCAGTTACGCGGGACAGGGGGCACCAGATACGCAGTATTTT. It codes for CASSYAGQGAPDTQYF.

The CDR3 region is CASSYDRAGNTIYF. DNA for the CDR3: TGTGCCAGCAGCTACGACAGGGCTGGAAACACCATATATTTT. The chain has TRBV11-2 and TRBJ1-3, with 7 bases aligning to TRBD1. After removal of 4 bases from V and 2 bases from J, the junction contained 2 bases not matched to a gene. The germline CDR1 and CDR2 sequences are SGHAT and FQNNGV. This CDR3 contains 14 residues.

The CDR3 coding sequence is TGTGCCAGCACTCGAGAGTCCTATGGCTACACCTTC. Translating it yields CASTRESYGYTF. The rearrangement joins TRBV6-5 to TRBJ1-2; D is unclear. The V end was cut by 7 bases, the J end by 4 bases, with 10 bases between. This CDR3 has 12 residues. From germline, CDR1 is MNHEY and CDR2 SVGAGI.

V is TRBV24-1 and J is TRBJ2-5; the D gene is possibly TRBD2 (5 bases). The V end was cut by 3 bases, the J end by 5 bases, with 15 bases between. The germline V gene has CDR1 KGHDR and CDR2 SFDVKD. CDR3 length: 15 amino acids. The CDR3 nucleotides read TGTGCCACCAGTGATCCCCTGGGGAGCAGGGAGACCCAGTACTTC. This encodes CATSDPLGSRETQYF.

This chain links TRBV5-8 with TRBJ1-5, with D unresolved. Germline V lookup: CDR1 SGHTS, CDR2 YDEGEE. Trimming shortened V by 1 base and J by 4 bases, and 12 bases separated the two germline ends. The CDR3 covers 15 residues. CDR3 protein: CASSLYPKRNQPQHF. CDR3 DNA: TGTGCCAGCAGCTTGTACCCAAAGAGGAATCAGCCCCAGCATTTT.

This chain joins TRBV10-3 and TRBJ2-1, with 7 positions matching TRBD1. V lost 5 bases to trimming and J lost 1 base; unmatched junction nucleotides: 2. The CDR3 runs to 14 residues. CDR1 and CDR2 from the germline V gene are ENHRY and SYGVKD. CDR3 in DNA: TGTGCCATCAGTCCGGGACAGTCCTACAATGAGCAGTTCTTC. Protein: CAISPGQSYNEQFF.

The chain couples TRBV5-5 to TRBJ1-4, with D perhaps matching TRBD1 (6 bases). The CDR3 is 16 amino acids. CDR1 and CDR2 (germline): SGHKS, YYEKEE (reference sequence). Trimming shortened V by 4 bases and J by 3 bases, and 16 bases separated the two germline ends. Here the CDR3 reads CASSPFQGHPNEKLFF. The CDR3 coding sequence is TGTGCCAGCAGCCCATTCCAGGGACACCCTAATGAAAAACTGTTTTTT.

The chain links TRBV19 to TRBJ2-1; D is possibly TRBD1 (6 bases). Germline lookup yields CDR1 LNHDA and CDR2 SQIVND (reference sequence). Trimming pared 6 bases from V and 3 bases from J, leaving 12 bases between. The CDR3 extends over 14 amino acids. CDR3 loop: CASRMGAGYNEQFF. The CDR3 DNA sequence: TGTGCCAGTAGAATGGGGGCGGGCTACAATGAGCAGTTCTTC.

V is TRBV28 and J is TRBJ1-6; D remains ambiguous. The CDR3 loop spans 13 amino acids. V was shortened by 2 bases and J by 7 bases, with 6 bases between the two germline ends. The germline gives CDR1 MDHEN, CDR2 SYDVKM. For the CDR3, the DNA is TGTGCCAGCAGTTTAGACTCCAATTCACCCCTCCACTTT. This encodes CASSLDSNSPLHF. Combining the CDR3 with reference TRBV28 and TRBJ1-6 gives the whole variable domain DVKVTQSSRYLVKRTGEKVFLECVQDMDHENMFWYRQDPGLGLRLIYFSYDVKMKEKGDIPEGYSVSREKKERFSLILESASTNQTSMYLCASSLDSNSPLHFGNGTRLTVT.

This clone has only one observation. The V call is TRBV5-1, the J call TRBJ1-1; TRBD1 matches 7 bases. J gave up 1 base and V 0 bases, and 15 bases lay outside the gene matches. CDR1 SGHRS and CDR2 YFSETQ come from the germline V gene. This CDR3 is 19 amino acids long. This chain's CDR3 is CASSLVGGRVGFGNTEAFF. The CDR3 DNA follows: TGCGCCAGCAGCTTGGTAGGGGGCAGGGTTGGATTTGGGAACACTGAAGCTTTCTTT.

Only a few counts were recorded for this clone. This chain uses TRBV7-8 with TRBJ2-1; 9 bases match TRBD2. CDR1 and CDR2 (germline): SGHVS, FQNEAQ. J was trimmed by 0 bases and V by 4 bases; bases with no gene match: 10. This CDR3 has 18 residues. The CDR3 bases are TGTGCCAGCAGCTCGGTAGCGGGGGCGCCGAGCTCCTACAATGAGCAGTTCTTC. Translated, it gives CASSSVAGAPSSYNEQFF.